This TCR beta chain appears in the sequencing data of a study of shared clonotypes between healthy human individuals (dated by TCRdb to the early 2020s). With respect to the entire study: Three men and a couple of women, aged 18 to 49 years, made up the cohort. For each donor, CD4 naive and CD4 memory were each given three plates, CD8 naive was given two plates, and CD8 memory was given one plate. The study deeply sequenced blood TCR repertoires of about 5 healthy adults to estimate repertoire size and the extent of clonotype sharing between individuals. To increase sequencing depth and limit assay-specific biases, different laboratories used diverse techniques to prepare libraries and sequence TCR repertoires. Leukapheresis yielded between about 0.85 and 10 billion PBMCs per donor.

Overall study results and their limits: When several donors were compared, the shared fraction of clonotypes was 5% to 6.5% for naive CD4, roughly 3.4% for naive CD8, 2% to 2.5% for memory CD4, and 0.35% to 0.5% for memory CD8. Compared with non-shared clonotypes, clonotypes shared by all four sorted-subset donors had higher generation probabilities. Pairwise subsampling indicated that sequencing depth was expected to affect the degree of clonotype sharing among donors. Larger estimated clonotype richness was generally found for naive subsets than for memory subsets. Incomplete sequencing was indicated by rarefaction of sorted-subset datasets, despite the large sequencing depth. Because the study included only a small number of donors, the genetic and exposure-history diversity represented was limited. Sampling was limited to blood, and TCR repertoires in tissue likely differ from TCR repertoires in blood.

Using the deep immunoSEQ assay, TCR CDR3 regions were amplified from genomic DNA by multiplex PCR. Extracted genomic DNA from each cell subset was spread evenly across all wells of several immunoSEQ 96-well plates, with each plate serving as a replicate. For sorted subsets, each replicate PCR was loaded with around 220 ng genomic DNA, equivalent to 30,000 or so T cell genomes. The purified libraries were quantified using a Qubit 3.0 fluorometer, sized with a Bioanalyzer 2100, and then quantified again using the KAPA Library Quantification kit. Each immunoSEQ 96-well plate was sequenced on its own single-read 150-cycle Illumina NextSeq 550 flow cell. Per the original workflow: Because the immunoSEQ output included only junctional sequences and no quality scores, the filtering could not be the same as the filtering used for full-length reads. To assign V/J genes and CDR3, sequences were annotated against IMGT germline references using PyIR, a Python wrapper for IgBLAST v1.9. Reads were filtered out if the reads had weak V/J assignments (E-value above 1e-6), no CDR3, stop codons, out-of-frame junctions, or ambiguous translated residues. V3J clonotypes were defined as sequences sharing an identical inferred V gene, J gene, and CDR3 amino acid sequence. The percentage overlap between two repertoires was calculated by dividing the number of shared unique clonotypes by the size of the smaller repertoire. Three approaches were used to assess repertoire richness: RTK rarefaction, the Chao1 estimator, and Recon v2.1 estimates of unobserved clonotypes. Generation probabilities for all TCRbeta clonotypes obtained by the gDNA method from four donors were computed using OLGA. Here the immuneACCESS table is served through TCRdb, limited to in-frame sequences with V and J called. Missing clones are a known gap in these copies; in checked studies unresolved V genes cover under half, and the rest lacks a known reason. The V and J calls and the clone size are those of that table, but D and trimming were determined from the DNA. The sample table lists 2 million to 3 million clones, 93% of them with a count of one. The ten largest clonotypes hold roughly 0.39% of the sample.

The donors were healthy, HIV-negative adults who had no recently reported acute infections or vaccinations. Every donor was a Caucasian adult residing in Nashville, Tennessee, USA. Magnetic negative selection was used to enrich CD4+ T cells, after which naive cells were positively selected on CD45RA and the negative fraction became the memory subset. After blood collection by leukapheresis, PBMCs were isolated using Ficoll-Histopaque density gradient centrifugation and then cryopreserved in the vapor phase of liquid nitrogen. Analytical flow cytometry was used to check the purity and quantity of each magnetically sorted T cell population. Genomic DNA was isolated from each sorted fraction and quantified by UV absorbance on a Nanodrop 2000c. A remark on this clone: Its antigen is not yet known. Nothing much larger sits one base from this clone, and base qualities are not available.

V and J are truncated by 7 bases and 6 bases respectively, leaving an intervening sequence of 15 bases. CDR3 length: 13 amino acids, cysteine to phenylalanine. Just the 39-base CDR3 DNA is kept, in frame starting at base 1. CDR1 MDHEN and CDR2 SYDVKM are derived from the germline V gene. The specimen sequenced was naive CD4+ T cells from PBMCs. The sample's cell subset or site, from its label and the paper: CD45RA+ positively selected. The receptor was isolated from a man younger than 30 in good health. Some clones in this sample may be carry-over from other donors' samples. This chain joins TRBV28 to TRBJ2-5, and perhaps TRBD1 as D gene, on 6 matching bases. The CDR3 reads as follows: CASTTQGAQTQYF. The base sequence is TGTGCCAGCACCACACAGGGTGCCCAGACCCAGTACTTC.